The rows below give T cell receptor beta chains drawn from one sample of a study of OX40 agonist ivuxolimab in advanced cancers. Using immunoSEQ multiplex PCR, the repertoire was profiled, and TCRdb retains in-frame clones only, with some absent. The sample includes roughly 7,000 clones, 65% to 80% of them seen just once. The sample in question was CD4+ or CD8+ T cells sorted from blood, obtained in a trial of the OX40 agonist ivuxolimab. Receptor source: an adult with an advanced solid tumor such as melanoma, head and neck, liver or kidney cancer. CDR3s include the opening cysteine and the closing phenylalanine or tryptophan.

>TRBJ2-7|TRBV5-3
CASSRGTGSYEQYF
>TRBJ2-7|TRBV4-3
CASSQNAGESSYEQYF
>TRBJ2-2|TRBV5-1
CASSPGLAGASTGELFF
>TRBJ1-2|TRBV27
CASSLSYRGRYTF
>TRBJ2-3|TRBV7-9
CASSLLGGMADTQYF
>TRBJ2-2|TRBV29-1
CSSLGASGELFF
>TRBJ1-2|TRBV2
CASGESTGHYGYTF
>TRBJ1-4|TRBV11-2
CASSDGTGRTRNEKLFF
>TRBJ2-1|TRBV2
CASSVAGGNYNEQFF
>TRBJ2-7|TRBV21-1
CASSKDSGEQYF
>TRBJ2-7|TRBV7-1
CASGGGPPYEQYF
>TRBJ1-3|TRBV2
CASSDYLSGNTIYF
>TRBJ2-7|TRBV19
CASSLGTGKYEQYF
>TRBJ2-1|TRBV6-7
CASSLRGASSRNEQFF
>TRBJ2-5|TRBV10-1
CASSEGVAGETQYF
>TRBJ1-2|TRBV4-1
CASSQVQGNYGYTF
>TRBJ1-2|TRBV27
CASAGQEGFNYGYTF
>TRBJ1-6|TRBV9
CASTKEQGNSPLHF
>TRBJ2-3|TRBV7-6
CASSLRAGRTDTQYF
>TRBJ2-2|TRBV6-5
CASSYSRALGELFF
>TRBJ1-1|TRBV11-2
CASSLGTGGWTEAFF
>TRBJ2-7|TRBV2
CASKDLTDGEQYF